This T cell receptor beta chain is drawn from a study of cytomegalovirus exposure and HLA in healthy donors. While the first cohort had 600 to 750 subjects, the donors belonged to the separate validation cohort of roughly 130 subjects. The CDR3 is 14 amino acids. Germline lookup yields CDR1 MNHNY and CDR2 SVGAGI (reference sequence). The J segment lost 1 base and the V segment lost 3 bases, leaving 2 bases of the junction unmatched. Study-wide points: Cytomegalovirus-associated status was assigned to 150 to 200 TCR beta chains.

The table came from immunoSEQ multiplex PCR; TCRdb's copy has only in-frame clones and leaves some out. The table records fewer than 200,000 clones, around nine tenths of them present only once. For this clone: Antigen: not known.

Sequenced: PBMCs. This TCR was recovered from a woman aged 25 to 39 in good health and CMV-seronegative. This sequence joins TRBV6-6 and TRBJ1-1, with 7 bases identical to TRBD1. CDR3 DNA: TGTGCCAGCAGTTATCGGACAGGGAACACTGAAGCTTTCTTT. It encodes CASSYRTGNTEAFF.